The T cell receptor beta chain described here comes from a study of PD-1 blockade in classical Hodgkin lymphoma. V lost 1 base to trimming and J lost 4 bases; unmatched junction nucleotides: 2. CDR1 is PRHDT and CDR2 is FYEKMQ in the germline V gene (reference sequence). This CDR3 has 14 amino acids. Brentuximab vedotin exposure varied among the patients, all of whom had relapsed after autologous stem cell transplantation. Profiled with immunoSEQ multiplex PCR; TCRdb holds only in-frame clones, not every one. The sample comprises some 41,000 clones, approximately 79% of which are singletons, and 2.8% rests with the top ten.

The clonotype comes from a human donor with classical Hodgkin lymphoma. V is TRBV13 and J is TRBJ2-7; 9 nucleotides line up with TRBD2. This material consisted of peripheral blood mononuclear cells (PBMCs), taken before the second cycle of nivolumab. The CDR3 nucleotides read TGTGCCAGCAGCTTAGTCCTAGCGGGATACGAGCAGTACTTC. It specifies CASSLVLAGYEQYF.